These 27 T cell receptor beta chains share one sample of origin, sequenced in a study of CD8 T cell repertoires and HIV-1 epitope variants. Assay used: immunoSEQ multiplex PCR; TCRdb lists only in-frame clones, some missing. The sample has some 87,000 clones, more than 65% seen once. Sequenced material: uncultured baseline CD8+ T cells from peripheral blood mononuclear cells (PBMCs). These receptors were taken from a male donor with HIV.

V is TRBV9 and J is TRBJ1-2, with unresolved D. Trimming stripped 0 bases from V and 7 bases from J, with 22 bases between. This CDR3 contains 17 residues. Germline V lookup: CDR1 SGDLS, CDR2 YYNGEE. As DNA, the CDR3 is TGTGCCAGCAGCGTAGGCCCCTCGACGCCCCAACGGGTTGGCTACACCTTC. This translates into CASSVGPSTPQRVGYTF.

With respect to this clone: This could be a read error, since a much larger clone is one nucleotide away. The genes are TRBV5-5 and TRBJ2-7, with TRBD1 matching 9 bases. CDR1 is SGHKS and CDR2 is YYEKEE in the germline V gene (reference sequence). With V trimmed by 0 bases and J by 3 bases, 1 base remained unmatched. This CDR3 contains 14 residues. The CDR3 sequence: CASSLGQGDYEQYF. The CDR3 DNA is TGTGCCAGCAGCTTGGGACAGGGGGACTACGAGCAGTACTTC. Combining the CDR3 with reference TRBV5-5 and TRBJ2-7 gives the whole variable domain DAGVTQSPTHLIKTRGQQVTLRCSPISGHKSVSWYQQVLGQGPQFIFQYYEKEERGRGNFPDRFSARQFPNYSSELNVNALLLGDSALYLCASSLGQGDYEQYFGPGTRLTVT.

This chain connects TRBV5-1 to TRBJ2-3; D gene uncertain. This CDR3 contains 12 residues. The germline V gene encodes CDR1 SGHRS and CDR2 YFSETQ. With 4 bases removed from V and 2 bases from J, the gap between germline ends came to 5 bases. The CDR3 loop is CASSPPTDTQYF. The CDR3 nucleotides are TGCGCCAGCAGCCCGCCCACAGATACGCAGTATTTT.

V usage is TRBV12-5 and J usage is TRBJ2-3; no definite D call. Germline CDR1 reads LGHNT; CDR2 reads FRNRAP. The length of the CDR3 is 11 residues. V lost 6 bases, J lost 4 bases, and 5 bases lay in between. CDR3 nucleotides: TGTGCTAGTGGCGGACCAGATACGCAGTATTTT. This sequence encodes CASGGPDTQYF.

V usage is TRBV2 and J usage is TRBJ2-3, with 9 positions matching TRBD1. V lost 5 bases, J lost 8 bases, and 14 bases stayed unmatched. The CDR3 runs 16 residues. Looked up from germline, CDR1 is SNHLY and CDR2 is FYNNEI. The CDR3 nucleotides are TGTGCCAGCAGTATCTATGAGGTGACAGGGGGTGGTACGCAGTATTTT. Its translation: CASSIYEVTGGGTQYF.

In this sample, this clone turned up a few times. The rearrangement joins TRBV5-1 to TRBJ2-7; a possible D gene is TRBD1 (5 bases). The CDR3 is 15 residues long. V lost 3 bases and J 7 bases, leaving 20 bases between the germline ends. Germline V gives CDR1 SGHRS, CDR2 YFSETQ. DNA of the CDR3: TGCGCCAGCAGCTCCCTCGGTGACAGTTTTGCGGAGCAGTACTTC. It yields the protein CASSSLGDSFAEQYF.

This clone came up once. This chain connects TRBV7-2 to TRBJ2-7, with D uncertain. This CDR3 is 15 amino acids long. Germline V CDR1 and CDR2: SGHTA, FQGNSA. V was pared by 5 bases and J by 0 bases, with 14 bases between. The CDR3 nucleotides read TGTGCCAGCAGCCCAAGGCATGATACCTCCTACGAGCAGTACTTC. Translating gives CASSPRHDTSYEQYF.

The chain couples TRBV14 to TRBJ2-1, with 9 nucleotides matching TRBD2. The junction had 5 bases not matched to a gene; V was cut back by 4 bases and J by 4 bases. This CDR3 has 15 amino acids. Per germline, CDR1 SGHDN and CDR2 FVKESK. CDR3 sequence: CASSRGGGSYNEQFF. The CDR3 region has the DNA TGTGCCAGCAGCCGCGGGGGGGGGAGTTACAATGAGCAGTTCTTC. The entire variable domain, with the rest obtained from reference TRBV14 and TRBJ2-1, is as follows: EAGVTQFPSHSVIEKGQTVTLRCDPISGHDNLYWYRRVMGKEIKFLLHFVKESKQDESGMPNNRFLAERTGGTYSTLKVQPAELEDSGVYFCASSRGGGSYNEQFFGPGTRLTVL.

This chain joins TRBV6-5 and TRBJ1-6; 7 positions agree with TRBD1. Germline CDR1 MNHEY, CDR2 SVGAGI. The CDR3 runs to 15 residues. Germline trimming cut 6 bases from V and 8 bases from J; bases unmatched to any gene: 10. The CDR3 loop reads CASRRDSQGYSPLHF. In DNA form, the CDR3 reads TGTGCCAGCAGGCGGGACAGTCAGGGGTATTCACCCCTCCACTTT.

The J gene is TRBJ2-7, the V gene TRBV19; D may be TRBD1 or TRBD2 (5 bases each). Germline V gene data show CDR1 as LNHDA and CDR2 as SQIVND (reference sequence). The CDR3 totals 16 residues. The V end lost 6 bases, the J end lost 0 bases, and 18 bases lay between the germline ends. The CDR3 DNA sequence: TGTGCCAGTAGCCTTGGGGGACGGAGTGTCTCCTACGAGCAGTACTTC. Its protein is CASSLGGRSVSYEQYF.

The chain combines TRBV28 with TRBJ2-7; the match to TRBD1 covers 9 bases. V lost 6 bases and J lost 3; bases outside the gene matches: 6. The CDR3 has 14 residues. The germline gives CDR1 MDHEN, CDR2 SYDVKM. The CDR3 bases are TGTGCCAGCAGCCTGAGGACAGGGGTCTACGAGCAGTACTTC. This codes for CASSLRTGVYEQYF.

The rearrangement links TRBV4-1 to TRBJ1-5; D may be TRBD1 (6 bases). Per the germline V gene, CDR1 is MGHRA and CDR2 is YSYEKL. V shed 3 bases and J shed 0 bases, with 15 bases lying between them. The CDR3 has 17 amino acids. The CDR3, as DNA: TGCGCCAGCAGCCAGATATCAGGGGCGGATAGCAATCAGCCCCAGCATTTT. Protein: CASSQISGADSNQPQHF.

The V and J genes are TRBV19 and TRBJ1-5; D is uncertain. V was clipped by 3 bases and J by 5 bases, with 14 bases between them. Germline CDR1 LNHDA, CDR2 SQIVND (reference sequence). The length of the CDR3 is 15 residues. The CDR3: CASSILRDTDQPQHF. The CDR3 coding sequence is TGTGCCAGTAGTATTCTCCGCGACACCGATCAGCCCCAGCATTTT.

CDR3 sequence reads: CASSLVTSELYEQYF. As DNA, the CDR3 is TGTGCCAGCAGCTTAGTGACTAGCGAGCTGTACGAGCAGTACTTC. The rearrangement uses TRBV7-8 and TRBJ2-7; TRBD2 matches at 8 bases. This CDR3 spans 15 amino acids. Germline-derived CDR1 and CDR2 are SGHVS and FQNEAQ. Trimming removed 1 base from V and 4 bases from J; junction bases left unmatched: 6.

V is TRBV19 and J is TRBJ1-5; a possible D gene is TRBD1 (6 bases). Trimming pared 6 bases from V and 0 bases from J, leaving 12 bases between. The CDR3 loop spans 15 amino acids. Germline V gene lookup returns CDR1 LNHDA and CDR2 SQIVND (reference sequence). The CDR3 DNA sequence: TGTGCCAGTAGGATGGACAGATCTAGCAATCAGCCCCAGCATTTT. Protein: CASRMDRSSNQPQHF.

V and J are TRBV29-1 and TRBJ2-7, with TRBD1 identical over 9 bases. This CDR3 spans 12 amino acids. From germline, CDR1 is SQVTM and CDR2 ANQGSEA. Trimming cost V 7 bases and J 3 bases; bases outside gene matches: 4. CDR3 region: CSARTGDYEQYF. CDR3 nucleotides: TGCAGCGCAAGGACAGGGGACTACGAGCAGTACTTC.

J is TRBJ2-7 and V is TRBV6-5, with 10 bases fitting TRBD1. From germline, CDR1 is MNHEY and CDR2 SVGAGI. The length of the CDR3 is 15 residues. V shed 4 bases, J shed 5 bases, and the junction held 8 bases outside the gene matches. DNA of the CDR3: TGTGCCAGCAGTTGGGGGACAGGGGATAGCGACGAGCAGTACTTC. Its translation: CASSWGTGDSDEQYF.

The chain uses TRBV16 and TRBJ2-7; D gene uncertain. Germline loops: CDR1 KGHSY, CDR2 FQNENV. CDR3 length equals 12 residues. The V end lost 6 bases, the J end lost 4 bases, and 10 bases lay between the germline ends. CDR3 in DNA: TGTGCCAGCAGTTTCGACGGGTACGAGCAGTACTTC. Translating it yields CASSFDGYEQYF. The full variable domain, rest sourced from reference TRBV16 and TRBJ2-7, is GEEVAQTPKHLVRGEGQKAKLYCAPIKGHSYVFWYQQVLKNEFKFLISFQNENVFDETGMPKERFSAKCLPNSPCSLEIQATKLEDSAVYFCASSFDGYEQYFGPGTRLTVT.

The chain employs TRBV9 and TRBJ1-1; the D is unclear. The CDR3 loop spans 14 amino acids. Germline V lookup: CDR1 SGDLS, CDR2 YYNGEE. V shed 0 bases and J shed 1 base, with 7 bases lying between them. The CDR3 DNA sequence: TGTGCCAGCAGCGTAGCACAGACGAACACTGAAGCTTTCTTT. This translates into CASSVAQTNTEAFF.

The gene calls are TRBV19 and TRBJ2-7; 11 positions agree with TRBD2. CDR3 length: 18 amino acids. Germline CDR1 and CDR2: LNHDA and SQIVND (reference sequence). V lost 6 bases and J lost 7; bases outside the gene matches: 20. The CDR3 DNA is TGTGCCAGTAGCAATAAGTCGGTACTAGCGGGAGTCTGGTGGGAGCAGTACTTC. Its protein product is CASSNKSVLAGVWWEQYF.

This clone was observed a single time. The CDR3 end shows no conserved phenylalanine or tryptophan, and so a read error is likely. CDR3 nucleotides: TGTGCCAGCAGCTTAGGGAGGAACGAGCAGTACCTC. Translated: CASSLGRNEQYL. The genes are TRBV7-9 and TRBJ2-7, with a possible D match to TRBD2 (5 bases). In germline, CDR1 is SEHNR, CDR2 FQNEAQ (reference sequence). This CDR3 comprises 12 residues. With 1 base removed from V and 5 bases from J, the gap between germline ends came to 6 bases.

The chain couples TRBV4-2 to TRBJ1-3; perhaps TRBD1 as D (6 bases). Per the germline V gene, CDR1 is LGHNA and CDR2 is YNFKEQ. This CDR3 region has 17 residues. The V end lost 3 bases, the J end lost 4 bases, and 19 bases lay between the germline ends. Here the CDR3 reads CASSHSSGGQGGNTIYF. For the CDR3, the DNA is TGTGCCAGCAGCCATAGTTCCGGGGGCCAGGGGGGAAACACCATATATTTT.

This chain uses TRBV6-1 with TRBJ1-4, with a possible D match to TRBD1 (5 bases). V gave up 10 bases and J gave up 4 bases, with 13 bases separating them. This CDR3 has 13 amino acids. CDR1 and CDR2 (germline): MNHNS, SASEGT. CDR3 bases: TGTGCCACCGCGAGACAGTATAATGAAAAACTGTTTTTT. Translated, it gives CATARQYNEKLFF.

This clone has more than one count but fewer than ten. The V call is TRBV19, the J call TRBJ2-3; 8 nucleotides align to TRBD2. CDR3 length: 20 amino acids. V gave up 5 bases and J gave up 0 bases; unmatched junction bases: 19. CDR1 and CDR2 from the germline V gene are LNHDA and SQIVND (reference sequence). Here the CDR3 reads CASSGSGWRLAGLSTDTQYF. The DNA of the CDR3 is TGTGCCAGTAGTGGCTCTGGTTGGAGGCTAGCGGGCCTAAGCACAGATACGCAGTATTTT.

This clone was found a few times. CDR3 protein: CASSFPGQRNTIYF. CDR3 bases: TGTGCCAGCAGCTTCCCGGGACAGAGAAACACCATATATTTT. The gene calls are TRBV5-8 and TRBJ1-3; 7 bases map to TRBD1. This CDR3 is built from 14 residues. With V trimmed by 2 bases and J by 5 bases, 4 bases remained unmatched. Looked up from germline, CDR1 is SGHTS and CDR2 is YDEGEE.

The chain carries TRBV7-2 and TRBJ1-6; TRBD1 matches 9 bases. The germline V gene has CDR1 SGHTA and CDR2 FQGNSA. Trimming at V came to 0 bases and at J to 6 bases, leaving 0 bases not matched to a gene. The CDR3 extends over 15 amino acids. The CDR3 spells CASSLAGQGNSPLHF. The CDR3 coding sequence is TGTGCCAGCAGCTTAGCGGGACAGGGTAATTCACCCCTCCACTTT. The variable domain in full, with the rest retrieved from reference TRBV7-2 and TRBJ1-6, is GAGVSQSPSNKVTEKGKDVELRCDPISGHTALYWYRQSLGQGLEFLIYFQGNSAPDKSGLPSDRFSAERTGGSVSTLTIQRTQQEDSAVYLCASSLAGQGNSPLHFGNGTRLTVT.

The chain employs TRBV7-2 and TRBJ2-7, with D unresolved. Germline CDR1 reads SGHTA; CDR2 reads FQGNSA. The CDR3 has 16 residues. Trimming left V 1 base short and J 2 bases short, with 15 bases between. CDR3 in DNA: TGTGCCAGCAGCTTAGAGGGAACAATGCGGACCTACGAGCAGTACTTC. This encodes CASSLEGTMRTYEQYF.